This T cell receptor beta chain was identified in a study of technical replicates of blood from several donors (TCRdb year 2017). The method was the immunoSEQ multiplex PCR assay. TCRdb obtained this table from immuneACCESS and retained in-frame rearrangements with V and J assigned. These tables miss some clones; where compared with another copy, unresolved V genes account for less than half of the shortfall, and the remainder is unexplained. For this sample there are some 15,000 clones; around 84% appear just once. The ten biggest clones cover roughly an eighth of the sample. Comments on this clone: Its antigen remains unidentified. Within one base of it there is no much larger clone, and no base qualities were kept.

As encoded in the germline V gene (reference sequence), CDR1 is LNHDA while CDR2 is SQIVND. The CDR3 goes from the cysteine to the phenylalanine over 12 residues. Here the CDR3 DNA is all that survives: 36 bases in frame from base 1. V is cut back by 4 bases and J by 4 bases, with 1 base in the junction unmatched. This receptor was taken from a human donor in good health. The specimen was PBMCs. The sequence joins TRBV19 to TRBJ2-7, with TRBD2 identical over 7 junction bases. The CDR3 protein: CASSTSGYEQYF. The nucleotide sequence is given as TGTGCCAGTAGTACTAGCGGTTACGAGCAGTACTTC. Supplemented by the reference TRBV19 and TRBJ2-7 proteins around the CDR3, the complete variable domain is DGGITQSPKYLFRKEGQNVTLSCEQNLNHDAMYWYRQDPGQGLRLIYYSQIVNDFQKGDIAEGYSVSREKKESFPLTVTSAQKNPTAFYLCASSTSGYEQYFGPGTRLTVT.